A selection of T cell receptor beta chains follows, all from one sample in a study of blood T cell dynamics during melanoma immunotherapy. Generated by immunoSEQ multiplex PCR, the TCRdb table keeps only in-frame clones and is missing some. The sample consists of 6,500 to 7,000 clones, over 80% of them appearing once. This material consisted of blood, taken from a patient treated with checkpoint blockade. All receptors derive from a human donor with melanoma. Some clones in this sample may be carry-over from other donors' samples. Both conserved end residues are part of each CDR3. D genes are given only for firm matches. Only some rows state a clone size, as once, few, many or a class for expanded clones.

j_call | cdr3_length | v_call | clone_size | d_call | cdr3_nt | cdr3_aa
TRBJ2-5 | 15 | TRBV6-6 | NA | NA | TGTGCCAGCAGTAGGAGGGGAAGGGACAAAGAGACCCAGTACTTC | CASSRRGRDKETQYF
TRBJ2-7 | 18 | TRBV4-2 | NA | NA | TGTGCCAGCAGCTTGGTGATGTCCCAGACCGATCCGCTCTACGAGCAGTACTTC | CASSLVMSQTDPLYEQYF
TRBJ2-6 | 19 | TRBV4-2 | NA | NA | TGTGCCAGCAGCCAAGCTTTTGGGGGCGAAGGTTCTGGGGCCAACGTCCTGACTTTC | CASSQAFGGEGSGANVLTF
TRBJ2-1 | 23 | TRBV5-1 | NA | NA | TGCGCCAGCAGCTCGTCGGGACAGGGGGATAGCGGGAGGGCCTTGAGCTCCTACAATGAGCAGTTCTTC | CASSSSGQGDSGRALSSYNEQFF
TRBJ1-5 | 13 | TRBV2 | NA | NA | TGTGCCAGCAATCAGGGTGAGAATCAGCCCCAGCATTTT | CASNQGENQPQHF
TRBJ1-1 | 15 | TRBV6-1 | NA | TRBD1 | TGTGCCAGCAGTGCGCGGACAGGGTATCGCACTGAAGCTTTCTTT | CASSARTGYRTEAFF
TRBJ1-1 | 14 | TRBV7-6 | NA | NA | TGTGCCAGCAGCCAGAACCGGGGGAACACTGAAGCTTTCTTT | CASSQNRGNTEAFF
TRBJ2-3 | 18 | TRBV4-2 | NA | TRBD2 | TGTGCCAGCAGCCAAGAGCTAGCGGGGGGAACCAGCACAGATACGCAGTATTTT | CASSQELAGGTSTDTQYF
TRBJ1-3 | 12 | TRBV30 | NA | NA | TGTGCCTGGAAACGCTCTGGAAACACCATATATTTT | CAWKRSGNTIYF
TRBJ2-2 | 19 | TRBV18 | NA | NA | TGTGCCAGCTCACCCCGACCTCCAGGAGCCTCCCACCTCACCGGGGAGCTGTTTTTT | CASSPRPPGASHLTGELFF
TRBJ1-2 | 14 | TRBV28 | NA | NA | TGTGCCAGCAGTTTACATGGCACATTGGAGGGCTACACCTTC | CASSLHGTLEGYTF
TRBJ2-3 | 14 | TRBV5-1 | NA | NA | TGCGCCAGCAGCTTGACAGGGTTGGTAGATACGCAGTATTTT | CASSLTGLVDTQYF
TRBJ2-5 | 14 | TRBV5-1 | once | NA | TGCGCCAGCAGCACCGGGGGCGTTGAAGAGACCCAGTACTTC | CASSTGGVEETQYF
TRBJ2-4 | 17 | TRBV7-2 | NA | TRBD2 | TGTGCCAGCAGCCGGAAGCGGGGGGCTCGGGACAAAAACATTCAGTACTTC | CASSRKRGARDKNIQYF
TRBJ2-1 | 16 | TRBV7-9 | NA | NA | TGTGCCAGCAGCTTCTACAGGGACCTCGCCTACAATGAGCAGTTCTTC | CASSFYRDLAYNEQFF
TRBJ2-2 | 15 | TRBV5-1 | NA | NA | TGCGCCAGCAGCGCGAACGCGGGGAACACCGGGGAGCTGTTTTTT | CASSANAGNTGELFF
TRBJ2-3 | 11 | TRBV20-1 | NA | NA | TGCAGTGCGCCCCTAGGAGATACGCAGTATTTT | CSAPLGDTQYF
TRBJ2-1 | 17 | TRBV11-2 | NA | TRBD2 | TGTGCCAGCAGCTCGACTAGCGGGAAAGGGTCCTACAATGAGCAGTTCTTC | CASSSTSGKGSYNEQFF
TRBJ2-5 | 15 | TRBV28 | NA | NA | TGTGCCAGCAGTTTAATCTCCGTGGTAGGGAAGACCCAGTACTTC | CASSLISVVGKTQYF
TRBJ2-5 | 13 | TRBV5-4 | once | NA | TGTGCCAGCAGCTTGGGGGGGCCCGAGACCCAGTACTTC | CASSLGGPETQYF
TRBJ2-4 | 16 | TRBV11-2 | once | NA | TGTGCCAGCAGCTGGGGCAGGAGTCTAGCCAAAAACATTCAGTACTTC | CASSWGRSLAKNIQYF
TRBJ1-2 | 15 | TRBV6-5 | large | NA | TGTGCCAGCAGCCCGAAGGACAGCAGTAACTATGGCTACACCTTC | CASSPKDSSNYGYTF
TRBJ2-7 | 13 | TRBV6-1 | NA | TRBD1 | TGTGCCAGCAAGGGACAGTCCGTTTACGAGCAGTACTTC | CASKGQSVYEQYF
TRBJ2-5 | 14 | TRBV5-5 | NA | NA | TGTGCCAGCAGCTTGGGGGGCGCGTCGGAGACCCAGTACTTC | CASSLGGASETQYF
TRBJ2-1 | 15 | TRBV10-1 | once | TRBD2 | TGCGCCAGCAGTGAACGCGGGGGGTCCTACAATGAGCAGTTCTTC | CASSERGGSYNEQFF
TRBJ1-2 | 15 | TRBV5-1 | NA | NA | TGCGCCAGCAGCTTGGTTACAGGGCGTGACTATGGCTACACCTTC | CASSLVTGRDYGYTF
TRBJ2-3 | 15 | TRBV6-6 | NA | TRBD2 | TGTGCCAGCAGTGGGACTAGCGGGAGCCCGGCTACGCAGTATTTT | CASSGTSGSPATQYF
TRBJ2-1 | 11 | TRBV5-1 | NA | NA | TGCGCCAGCAGTTCTTACAATGAGCAGTTCTTC | CASSSYNEQFF
TRBJ1-5 | 16 | TRBV7-2 | few | NA | TGTGCCAGCAGCTCCTACCCCGTCGAAGGTCATCAGCCCCAGCATTTT | CASSSYPVEGHQPQHF
TRBJ1-4 | 13 | TRBV27 | NA | NA | TGTGCCAGCAGTGACTCAGGGAATGAAAAACTGTTTTTT | CASSDSGNEKLFF
TRBJ2-7 | 13 | TRBV19 | NA | TRBD1 | TGTGCCAGTGGGACAGGGAGAAGCTACGAGCAGTACTTC | CASGTGRSYEQYF
TRBJ2-1 | 14 | TRBV18 | NA | TRBD1 | TGTGCCAGCTCACGGGAACAGGGGGCAGGGGAGCAGTTCTTC | CASSREQGAGEQFF
TRBJ2-3 | 15 | TRBV7-9 | NA | TRBD1 | TGTGCCAGCAGCTCGGGACAGGGGGTCACAGATACGCAGTATTTT | CASSSGQGVTDTQYF
TRBJ1-5 | 13 | TRBV7-8 | NA | NA | TGTGCCAGCAGCCCCCGGGACCTCCGGCCCCAGCATTTT | CASSPRDLRPQHF
TRBJ2-7 | 15 | TRBV5-1 | NA | TRBD1 | TGCGCCAGCAGCCCCGCCACAGGGGCCACCTACGAGCAGTACTTC | CASSPATGATYEQYF
TRBJ2-3 | 15 | TRBV27 | NA | NA | TGTGCCAGTGGGTCGGCACACTGGGGCACAGATACGCAGTATTTT | CASGSAHWGTDTQYF
TRBJ1-2 | 16 | TRBV9 | NA | TRBD1 | TGTGCCAGCAGCCACAGGGGGCAGCTGGTAAACTATGGCTACACCTTC | CASSHRGQLVNYGYTF
TRBJ2-7 | 15 | TRBV4-1 | NA | TRBD1 | TGCGCCAGCAGCCAAGAGGTAGGGGGCCACTACGAGCAGTACTTC | CASSQEVGGHYEQYF
TRBJ1-5 | 12 | TRBV5-5 | NA | NA | TGTGCCAGCAGCAAGTCCGGGACTCCGGAGCATTTT | CASSKSGTPEHF
TRBJ2-7 | 14 | TRBV5-1 | once | NA | TGCGCCAGCAGCTTAAGTCAGAGCTCCTACGAGCAGTACTTC | CASSLSQSSYEQYF